The 24 T cell receptor beta chains listed next were all sequenced from one sample in a study of blood T cell repertoires in COVID-19. Sequencing was performed with immunoSEQ multiplex PCR; in TCRdb, only in-frame clones are kept and a portion is missing. Of more than 200,000 clones listed, about 90% are singletons. The sample consisted of peripheral blood. These receptors were obtained from a man aged 30-40 years with COVID-19, enrolled during active disease.

In this sample, this clone turned up once. This sequence joins TRBV10-3 and TRBJ1-6; D perhaps matches TRBD1 (6 bases). Germline assignment: CDR1 ENHRY and CDR2 SYGVKD. Deletions cut 7 bases from V and 9 bases from J, with 13 bases between. CDR3 length: 13 residues. CDR3 sequence: CAIKGTLRSPLHF. The CDR3 DNA sequence: TGTGCCATCAAAGGGACACTACGTTCACCCCTCCACTTT.

This chain connects TRBV5-4 to TRBJ1-1; TRBD1 is a possible D gene (6 bases). Germline lookup yields CDR1 SGHNT and CDR2 YYREEE (reference sequence). There are 15 residues in the CDR3. V lost 0 bases to trimming and J lost 10 bases, with 19 bases between them. Here the CDR3 reads CASSLDRATVGRAFF. The CDR3 nucleotides read TGTGCCAGCAGCTTGGACAGGGCCACTGTGGGTCGAGCTTTCTTT.

J is TRBJ2-5 and V is TRBV30; perhaps TRBD2 as D (5 bases). Trimming removed 2 bases from V and 3 bases from J, with 13 bases in between. This CDR3 comprises 14 residues. Germline CDR1 is GTSNPN and CDR2 is SVGIG (reference sequence). CDR3 loop: CAWSRGKGKETQYF. CDR3 DNA sequence: TGTGCCTGGAGTCGAGGGAAAGGGAAAGAGACCCAGTACTTC.

The chain couples TRBV19 to TRBJ1-1; weak D call: TRBD1 (5 bases). V dropped 5 bases and J dropped 11 bases, with 9 bases sitting between them. Germline CDR1 and CDR2: LNHDA and SQIVND (reference sequence). The CDR3 runs 10 residues. The CDR3 DNA follows: TGTGCCAGTAGTGGCCACAGGGCTTTCTTT. As protein: CASSGHRAFF.

This chain uses TRBV5-4 with TRBJ2-1; 9 bases line up with TRBD2. With V trimmed by 4 bases and J by 8 bases, 4 bases remained unmatched. The CDR3 contains 13 residues. Germline V gene sequence: CDR1 SGHNT, CDR2 YYREEE (reference sequence). CDR3 bases: TGTGCCAGCAGCCCTGGCGGGAGGGATGAGCAGTTCTTC. This encodes CASSPGGRDEQFF.

The CDR3 DNA reads TGTGCCAGCAGCTTAGAGGACAGTTGGAGCTCCTACAATGAGCAGTTCTTC. The encoded protein is CASSLEDSWSSYNEQFF. J is TRBJ2-1 and V is TRBV7-9, with D perhaps TRBD1 (6 bases). The CDR3 has 17 amino acids. Germline loops: CDR1 SEHNR, CDR2 FQNEAQ (reference sequence). Trimming pared 1 base from V and 0 bases from J, leaving 13 bases between.

This clone was seen only a few times. The rearrangement joins TRBV2 to TRBJ2-1; maybe TRBD1 (6 bases). V lost 0 bases and J lost 8, with 20 bases in between. Germline V CDR1 and CDR2: SNHLY, FYNNEI. The CDR3 consists of 17 residues. The CDR3 loop reads CASSEAVWGRKSHEQFF. The CDR3 nucleotides read TGTGCCAGCAGTGAAGCGGTATGGGGGCGCAAGTCCCATGAGCAGTTCTTC.

This chain joins TRBV9 and TRBJ1-6; D may be TRBD1 (6 bases). Trimming shortened V by 3 bases and J by 5 bases, and 15 bases separated the two germline ends. Per the germline V gene, CDR1 is SGDLS and CDR2 is YYNGEE. The CDR3 has 16 residues. The CDR3: CASSAEGDTHNSPLHF. The CDR3 coding sequence is TGTGCCAGCAGCGCCGAAGGGGACACTCATAATTCACCCCTCCACTTT.

V gene TRBV29-1 combines with J gene TRBJ2-1, with unresolved D. Germline CDR1 is SQVTM and CDR2 is ANQGSEA. The germline V and J ends were trimmed by 3 bases and 2 bases, with 8 bases remaining between them. The CDR3 loop spans 13 amino acids. The CDR3 DNA sequence: TGCAGCGTTGACCGAGTTCCCTACAATGAGCAGTTCTTC. Translating it yields CSVDRVPYNEQFF.

V and J are TRBV6-5 and TRBJ2-3; no firm D call. The CDR3 has 12 amino acids. CDR1 is MNHEY, CDR2 SVGAGI, per germline. The V end lost 6 bases, the J end lost 1 base, and 5 bases lay between the germline ends. The CDR3, as DNA: TGTGCCAGCAGAACGGGCACAGATACGCAGTATTTT. Translated: CASRTGTDTQYF.

The CDR3 nucleotides are TGTGCCACCAGCAGAGAACAGGGAAAGCGGGGAAAACTGTTTTTT. Translated, it gives CATSREQGKRGKLFF. V and J are TRBV15 and TRBJ1-4; D is possibly TRBD1 (6 bases). Trimming shortened V by 0 bases and J by 10 bases, and 15 bases separated the two germline ends. The germline V gene has CDR1 LNHNV and CDR2 YYDKDF (reference sequence). This CDR3 region has 15 residues.

The chain couples TRBV4-2 to TRBJ2-3; 14 positions agree with TRBD2. This CDR3 spans 17 amino acids. CDR1 LGHNA and CDR2 YNFKEQ come from the germline V gene. The ends lost 6 bases at V and 2 bases at J; junction bases unmatched: 7. In DNA form, the CDR3 reads TGTGCCAGCAGACGCCGGACTAGCGGGGGGACCACAGATACGCAGTATTTT. This encodes CASRRRTSGGTTDTQYF.

V is TRBV6-5 and J is TRBJ2-7, with D unresolved. The CDR3 has 14 amino acids. The V gene's germline CDR1 is MNHEY and CDR2 SVGAGI. Trimming took off 2 bases at V and 6 bases at J, with 14 bases between the two ends. The CDR3: CASSYHRGYSEQYF. The CDR3 DNA is TGTGCCAGCAGTTACCACCGAGGTTACTCCGAGCAGTACTTC.

This sequence joins TRBV7-9 and TRBJ1-4; 9 bases agree with TRBD1. The CDR3 spans 14 residues. Germline loops: CDR1 SEHNR, CDR2 FQNEAQ (reference sequence). The V segment lost 5 bases and the J segment 7 bases; nucleotides outside the gene matches: 5. The CDR3 protein is CASSLRTGVEKLFF. CDR3 sequence (DNA): TGTGCCAGCAGCCTTCGGACAGGGGTTGAAAAACTGTTTTTT.

The chain joins TRBV4-2 to TRBJ1-5; the match to TRBD1 covers 7 bases. CDR3 size: 15 residues. V lost 0 bases, J lost 4 bases, and 3 bases stayed unmatched. The germline V gene has CDR1 LGHNA and CDR2 YNFKEQ. In DNA form, the CDR3 reads TGTGCCAGCAGCCAAGATTCACAGGGGAATCAGCCCCAGCATTTT. Its protein is CASSQDSQGNQPQHF.

V is TRBV27 and J is TRBJ1-1, with a tentative D call TRBD1 (5 bases). Per the germline V gene, CDR1 is MNHEY and CDR2 is SMNVEV (reference sequence). Trimming stripped 5 bases from V and 1 base from J, with 11 bases between. This CDR3 comprises 14 residues. Here the CDR3 DNA reads TGTGCCAGCAGTCCCGGACAACCGAACACTGAAGCTTTCTTT. This translates into CASSPGQPNTEAFF.

This clone occurred a few times. The chain uses TRBV5-1 and TRBJ1-1; the D is unclear. V lost 2 bases and J 3 bases, leaving 11 bases between the germline ends. Germline V CDR1 and CDR2: SGHRS, YFSETQ. This CDR3 spans 14 amino acids. The CDR3 spells CASSLRSRDTEAFF. The DNA for the CDR3 is TGCGCCAGCAGCTTACGCTCTCGGGACACTGAAGCTTTCTTT.

This chain connects TRBV7-2 to TRBJ1-1, with 8 bases matching TRBD1. The CDR3 is 15 residues long. The trim removed 4 bases at V and 7 bases at J, leaving 11 bases unmatched. Germline assignment: CDR1 SGHTA and CDR2 FQGNSA. DNA of the CDR3: TGTGCCAGCAGCTCCACCGCAGGGGGCGCTCATGAAGCTTTCTTT. Its translation: CASSSTAGGAHEAFF.

This sequence joins TRBV6-5 and TRBJ1-1; D gene uncertain. V was shortened by 7 bases and J by 3 bases, with 9 bases between the two germline ends. The CDR3 runs to 12 residues. Germline lookup yields CDR1 MNHEY and CDR2 SVGAGI. CDR3 DNA sequence: TGTGCCAGCAAATCTATGGACACTGAAGCTTTCTTT. Translation: CASKSMDTEAFF.

The DNA of the CDR3 is TGTGCCAGCATCCCAGCCGGGACACCTTACAATGAGCAGTTCTTC. Encoded protein: CASIPAGTPYNEQFF. This chain uses TRBV28 with TRBJ2-1, with TRBD1 as a possible D gene (6 bases). This CDR3 region has 15 residues. Germline CDR1 reads MDHEN; CDR2 reads SYDVKM. Trimming pared 7 bases from V and 4 bases from J, leaving 17 bases between.

The chain carries TRBV19 and TRBJ2-7; tentatively, D is TRBD2 (6 bases). The length of the CDR3 is 14 residues. Trimming left V 5 bases short and J 3 bases short, with 14 bases between. CDR1 is LNHDA and CDR2 is SQIVND in the germline V gene (reference sequence). Here the CDR3 DNA reads TGTGCCAGTAGTGCTCGCGGGAACAGCTACGAGCAGTACTTC. This sequence encodes CASSARGNSYEQYF.

This sequence joins TRBV18 and TRBJ2-1, with 8 positions matching TRBD1. Germline CDR1 is KGHSH and CDR2 is LQKENI. The junction had 9 bases not matched to a gene; V was cut back by 6 bases and J by 5 bases. This CDR3 is built from 15 residues. CDR3 region: CASSSRQGTHNEQFF. The CDR3 nucleotides read TGTGCCAGCTCCTCCAGACAGGGGACTCACAATGAGCAGTTCTTC.

This clone was counted a few times. The V gene is TRBV7-9, the J gene TRBJ1-6, with D perhaps TRBD1 (5 bases). Germline assignment: CDR1 SEHNR and CDR2 FQNEAQ (reference sequence). The V and J ends lost 4 bases and 1 base respectively, with 5 bases between them. The CDR3 is 14 residues long. The CDR3 nucleotides are TGTGCCAGCAGCTCAGGGTCCTATAATTCACCCCTCCACTTT. This codes for CASSSGSYNSPLHF.

The DNA of the CDR3 is TGCGCCAGCAGCCAACGAGGCGGGACAGGACCAGATACGCAGTATTTT. Protein product: CASSQRGGTGPDTQYF. V gene TRBV4-3 combines with J gene TRBJ2-3, with TRBD1 identical over 8 bases. The germline CDR1 and CDR2 sequences are LGHNA and YSLEER. V lost 2 bases and J lost 4; bases outside the gene matches: 8. The CDR3 is made up of 16 amino acids.